The sample holds a few counts of the clone carrying this T cell receptor (beta chain). V dropped 0 bases and J dropped 3; count of bases not matched to a gene: 19. From germline, CDR1 is MGHRA and CDR2 YSYEKL. The CDR3 is 22 residues long. TCRbeta library construction was performed incorporating unique molecular identifiers. TCRdb processed the PCR reads anew with MiXCR; each CDR3 protein has one entry. The data show approximately 510,000 distinct CDR3 sequences, about 17% seen once. This entry belongs to a study of T-cell reconstitution after alpha-beta-depleted transplantation in children. Sequenced here: PBMCs from the stem cell graft donor, sampled from the stem cell graft. The TCR originated in a human donor who donated a stem cell graft to a child with acute lymphoblastic leukemia. V is TRBV4-1 and J is TRBJ1-5, with 11 bases that match TRBD1. The CDR3 is CASSQDPGGSRDRGRVNQPQHF. Written as DNA, the CDR3 is TGCGCCAGCAGCCAAGATCCGGGGGGGTCCCGGGACAGGGGGAGGGTCAATCAGCCCCAGCATTTT.